These 32 T cell receptor beta chains were all obtained from the same sample, sequenced in a study of shared clonotypes between healthy human individuals. The table came from immunoSEQ multiplex PCR; TCRdb's copy has only in-frame clones and leaves some out. The table includes fewer than 2.5 million clones, 80% to 95% detected once. The specimen sequenced was naive CD4+ T cells from PBMCs. Subset: CD45RA+ positively selected. Receptors originate from a young man in good health. Some clones in this sample may be carry-over from other donors' samples.

This clone was seen more than once but under ten times. The V call is TRBV10-3, the J call TRBJ1-1; weak D call: TRBD1 (5 bases). CDR3 size: 14 residues. V was clipped by 6 bases and J by 8 bases, with 19 bases between them. From germline, CDR1 is ENHRY and CDR2 SYGVKD. CDR3 sequence reads: CAISRDEQGSEAFF. CDR3 in DNA: TGTGCCATCAGCCGGGACGAACAAGGGTCCGAAGCTTTCTTT.

The chain recombines TRBV19 with TRBJ1-3; maybe TRBD1 (5 bases). The CDR3 has 14 amino acids. V lost 3 bases and J 7 bases, leaving 13 bases between the germline ends. From germline, CDR1 is LNHDA and CDR2 SQIVND (reference sequence). The CDR3 region has the DNA TGTGCCAGTAGTATCGGGGGATCTTGGAACACCATATATTTT. This translates into CASSIGGSWNTIYF.

The V and J genes are TRBV6-4 and TRBJ1-1; D might be TRBD1 (6 bases). The CDR3 has 14 residues. Trimming removed 11 bases at V and 2 bases at J, with 18 bases between. Germline CDR1 and CDR2: MRHNA and SNTAGT. The CDR3 reads CAYKGGGLNTEAFF. The DNA for the CDR3 is TGTGCCTACAAGGGCGGGGGGCTCAACACTGAAGCTTTCTTT.

The chain is built from TRBV27 and TRBJ2-7; D uncertain. In germline, CDR1 is MNHEY, CDR2 SMNVEV (reference sequence). Trimming took 3 bases from V and 4 from J, leaving 10 bases between them. This CDR3 region has 13 residues. The CDR3 DNA follows: TGTGCCAGCAGTTTCGATCGGGTTTACGAGCAGTACTTC. It codes for CASSFDRVYEQYF.

The chain has TRBV6-5 and TRBJ1-1; tentatively, D is TRBD1 (6 bases). From germline, CDR1 is MNHEY and CDR2 SVGAGI. V shed 6 bases and J shed 1 base, with 15 bases lying between them. The CDR3 has 15 amino acids. The CDR3 reads CASRGGQSRNTEAFF. The CDR3 region has the DNA TGTGCCAGCAGGGGCGGACAGTCTAGGAACACTGAAGCTTTCTTT.

The chain recombines TRBV7-2 with TRBJ2-1; the match to TRBD2 covers 10 bases. The trim removed 5 bases at V and 3 bases at J, leaving 7 bases unmatched. The CDR3 has 16 amino acids. Germline V CDR1 and CDR2: SGHTA, FQGNSA. The CDR3 DNA follows: TGTGCCAGCAGCCAAATAGCGGGAGGCGACTACAATGAGCAGTTCTTC. Translated: CASSQIAGGDYNEQFF. Based on the CDR3 plus reference TRBV7-2 and TRBJ2-1, the full variable domain is GAGVSQSPSNKVTEKGKDVELRCDPISGHTALYWYRQSLGQGLEFLIYFQGNSAPDKSGLPSDRFSAERTGGSVSTLTIQRTQQEDSAVYLCASSQIAGGDYNEQFFGPGTRLTVL.

This chain connects TRBV5-1 to TRBJ2-2; D uncertain. Germline lookup yields CDR1 SGHRS and CDR2 YFSETQ. V lost 1 base and J 2 bases, leaving 12 bases between the germline ends. The CDR3 spans 16 residues. CDR3 residues: CASSLFSEVNTGELFF. DNA of the CDR3: TGCGCCAGCAGCTTGTTCTCAGAAGTTAACACCGGGGAGCTGTTTTTT.

The chain uses TRBV28 and TRBJ1-5; possibly TRBD1 for D (5 bases). The CDR3 is 15 amino acids. CDR1 is MDHEN, CDR2 SYDVKM, per germline. Trimming took 3 bases from V and 5 from J, leaving 14 bases between them. The CDR3 DNA reads TGTGCCAGCAGTTTTTTCCGGGACCGGGATCAGCCCCAGCATTTT. This sequence encodes CASSFFRDRDQPQHF.

The chain recombines TRBV28 with TRBJ1-2, with 8 bases identical to TRBD1. With V trimmed by 5 bases and J by 8 bases, 4 bases remained unmatched. The CDR3 contains 12 residues. Germline V gives CDR1 MDHEN, CDR2 SYDVKM. The CDR3: CASSPDRGGYTF. DNA for the CDR3: TGTGCCAGCAGTCCAGACAGGGGAGGCTACACCTTC.

For this clone: The sample has other DNA sequences that encode this CDR3 too. V usage is TRBV18 and J usage is TRBJ2-7; D is possibly TRBD2 (5 bases). The CDR3 is made up of 13 amino acids. Trimming cost V 2 bases and J 5 bases, with 10 bases left between them. The germline V gene encodes CDR1 KGHSH and CDR2 LQKENI. DNA of the CDR3: TGTGCCAGCTCACCAGGCGTGGGAGACGAGCAGTACTTC. Translation: CASSPGVGDEQYF.

This chain joins TRBV11-2 and TRBJ2-2; 8 nucleotides align to TRBD2. There are 14 residues in the CDR3. CDR1 SGHAT and CDR2 FQNNGV come from the germline V gene. The trim removed 7 bases at V and 3 bases at J, leaving 4 bases unmatched. The CDR3 DNA sequence: TGTGCCAGCACCCTGACTAGCGACACCGGGGAGCTGTTTTTT. This translates into CASTLTSDTGELFF.

The chain employs TRBV6-5 and TRBJ2-6; no clear D gene. Trimming removed 6 bases at V and 2 bases at J, with 5 bases between. The CDR3 contains 13 residues. The germline CDR1 and CDR2 sequences are MNHEY and SVGAGI. CDR3 sequence (DNA): TGTGCCAGCAGGAAGGCTGGGGCCAACGTCCTGACTTTC. It encodes CASRKAGANVLTF.

The J gene is TRBJ2-7, the V gene TRBV6-5; 8 nucleotides match TRBD1. Losses at the gene ends were 6 bases for V and 3 bases for J; bases not matched to a gene: 7. This CDR3 is built from 14 residues. Per the germline V gene, CDR1 is MNHEY and CDR2 is SVGAGI. The CDR3 here is CASRLNRGVYEQYF. DNA of the CDR3: TGTGCCAGCAGACTAAACAGGGGGGTCTACGAGCAGTACTTC.

The rearrangement links TRBV6-6 to TRBJ2-7; D is perhaps TRBD1 (6 bases). Germline V gene sequence: CDR1 MNHNY, CDR2 SVGAGI (reference sequence). The CDR3 contains 14 residues. V dropped 5 bases and J dropped 9 bases, with 20 bases sitting between them. The CDR3 nucleotides read TGTGCCAGCAGTACCGGGACAAGGATAACCGGGCAGTACTTC. This codes for CASSTGTRITGQYF.

Written as DNA, the CDR3 is TGTGCCAGCAGCCCCGCCGGCCAGGGGACCGGGGAGCTGTTTTTT. It is translated as CASSPAGQGTGELFF. The gene calls are TRBV5-4 and TRBJ2-2, with D tentatively TRBD1 (6 bases). V lost 4 bases and J 5 bases, leaving 15 bases between the germline ends. Germline CDR1 is SGHNT and CDR2 is YYREEE (reference sequence). This CDR3 is built from 15 residues.

The rearrangement joins TRBV2 to TRBJ2-1; D uncertain. Germline V gene lookup returns CDR1 SNHLY and CDR2 FYNNEI. The V gene lost 6 bases and the J gene lost 4 bases, with 7 bases spanning the gap. This CDR3 contains 12 residues. This CDR3 reads CASRPSYNEQFF. The CDR3 bases are TGTGCCAGCAGACCAAGTTACAATGAGCAGTTCTTC.

The chain employs TRBV7-6 and TRBJ2-1, with TRBD1 as a possible D gene (5 bases). Trimming took 4 bases from V and 7 from J, leaving 17 bases between them. The CDR3 has 15 residues. Germline lookup yields CDR1 SGHVS and CDR2 FNYEAQ. CDR3 DNA: TGTGCCAGCAGCTATCAGGGATCGCGAATGAATGAGCAGTTCTTC. Its translation is CASSYQGSRMNEQFF.

The chain is built from TRBV28 and TRBJ2-3, with D tentatively TRBD2 (6 bases). This CDR3 is 14 amino acids long. Trimming cost V 7 bases and J 1 base, with 12 bases left between them. In germline, CDR1 is MDHEN, CDR2 SYDVKM. The CDR3 loop reads CASKTGVGTDTQYF. CDR3 in DNA: TGTGCCAGCAAAACGGGAGTCGGCACAGATACGCAGTATTTT.

The chain links TRBV19 to TRBJ2-1; 7 bases agree with TRBD1. This CDR3 has 14 amino acids. V trimming: 10 bases; J trimming: 8 bases; junction bases outside the gene matches: 14. Germline CDR1 LNHDA, CDR2 SQIVND (reference sequence). DNA of the CDR3: TGTGCCACTCAGGGGCAGGGGGTTTTGTATGAGCAGTTCTTC. Translation gives CATQGQGVLYEQFF.

This clone was observed once. V gene TRBV7-2 combines with J gene TRBJ2-2; D possibly uses TRBD1 or TRBD2 (6 bases each). With 1 base removed from V and 5 bases from J, the gap between germline ends came to 11 bases. Germline V gene lookup returns CDR1 SGHTA and CDR2 FQGNSA. This CDR3 has 15 residues. The CDR3 loop reads CASSLVGGTTGELFF. The CDR3 nucleotides read TGTGCCAGCAGCTTAGTGGGGGGCACGACCGGGGAGCTGTTTTTT.

V gene TRBV11-2 combines with J gene TRBJ2-7; 9 bases are shared with TRBD1. The CDR3 totals 19 residues. V shed 0 bases and J 5 bases; nucleotides not matched to a gene: 17. Germline V CDR1 and CDR2: SGHAT, FQNNGV. CDR3 sequence reads: CASSLDKVANRGRRNEQYF. In DNA, the CDR3 is TGTGCCAGCAGCTTAGATAAGGTGGCCAACAGGGGGCGAAGGAACGAGCAGTACTTC.

The chain has TRBV5-4 and TRBJ2-7; tentative D call: TRBD2 (5 bases). There are 13 residues in the CDR3. Between the trimmed V and J ends, which lost 4 bases and 7 bases, there was a span of 15 bases. Germline lookup yields CDR1 SGHNT and CDR2 YYREEE (reference sequence). The CDR3 region has the DNA TGTGCCAGCAGCCCTGGAAACCGAGGGGAGCAGTACTTC. Residues: CASSPGNRGEQYF.

The J gene is TRBJ1-2, the V gene TRBV28, with D perhaps TRBD1 (5 bases). Germline CDR1 MDHEN, CDR2 SYDVKM. The germline V and J ends were trimmed by 4 bases and 6 bases, with 12 bases remaining between them. This CDR3 spans 13 amino acids. This CDR3 is CASSSGDRHGYTF. CDR3 in DNA: TGTGCCAGCAGTTCCGGGGACCGACATGGCTACACCTTC.

The chain has TRBV19 and TRBJ2-3; maybe TRBD2 (6 bases). The CDR3 has 13 amino acids. V was clipped by 8 bases and J by 3 bases, with 12 bases between them. Per the germline V gene, CDR1 is LNHDA and CDR2 is SQIVND (reference sequence). CDR3 amino acids: CASGLSGTDTQYF. The CDR3 DNA sequence: TGTGCCAGTGGCCTTAGCGGTACAGATACGCAGTATTTT.

DNA of the CDR3: TGTGCCAGCGCACCCGTTTTGAACACCGGGGAGCTGTTTTTT. It codes for CASAPVLNTGELFF. This chain connects TRBV9 to TRBJ2-2, with no clear D. The CDR3 has 14 residues. Trimming stripped 7 bases from V and 1 base from J, with 11 bases between. The germline V gene encodes CDR1 SGDLS and CDR2 YYNGEE.

The chain joins TRBV18 to TRBJ1-1, with D possibly matching TRBD1 (6 bases). The germline CDR1 and CDR2 sequences are KGHSH and LQKENI. CDR3 length equals 13 residues. V was cut by 3 bases and J by 4 bases, with 9 bases left in between. CDR3 region: CASSPSTGTEAFF. DNA for the CDR3: TGTGCCAGCTCACCCTCGACAGGCACTGAAGCTTTCTTT.

The V gene is TRBV11-3, the J gene TRBJ2-1; the match to TRBD2 covers 10 bases. Germline loops: CDR1 SGHNT, CDR2 YENEEA. The V segment lost 5 bases and the J segment 7 bases; nucleotides outside the gene matches: 8. The CDR3 runs to 15 residues. CDR3 sequence (DNA): TGTGCCAGCAGCCGAGGACTAGCGGAGGGAAATGAGCAGTTCTTC. Translation gives CASSRGLAEGNEQFF.

There are a few counts of this clone. The rearrangement links TRBV5-4 to TRBJ1-1; 10 bases agree with TRBD1. CDR1 SGHNT and CDR2 YYREEE come from the germline V gene (reference sequence). Germline trimming cut 4 bases from V and 4 bases from J; bases unmatched to any gene: 10. The CDR3 sequence is 16 residues long. The DNA for the CDR3 is TGTGCCAGCAGCCAGCGGACAGGGGGGGCGGGCACTGAAGCTTTCTTT. Translating gives CASSQRTGGAGTEAFF. Full variable domain (missing parts from reference TRBV5-4 and TRBJ1-1): ETGVTQSPTHLIKTRGQQVTLRCSSQSGHNTVSWYQQALGQGPQFIFQYYREEENGRGNFPPRFSGLQFPNYSSELNVNALELDDSALYLCASSQRTGGAGTEAFFGQGTRLTVV.

With respect to this clone: Other DNA sequences of this sample code for an identical CDR3. The chain uses TRBV4-1 and TRBJ2-5; D ambiguous. V dropped 0 bases and J dropped 5 bases, with 10 bases sitting between them. Germline V lookup: CDR1 MGHRA, CDR2 YSYEKL. There are 14 residues in the CDR3. For the CDR3, the DNA is TGCGCCAGCAGCCAAGACAGTAGCAGGGAGACCCAGTACTTC. Protein: CASSQDSSRETQYF.

The chain is built from TRBV5-1 and TRBJ2-3; a weak D match, TRBD2 (6 bases). The CDR3 sequence is 16 residues long. Germline V gene sequence: CDR1 SGHRS, CDR2 YFSETQ. V lost 3 bases and J 0 bases, leaving 14 bases between the germline ends. The CDR3 DNA is TGCGCCAGCAGCTCAACCACTAGCTCTAGCACAGATACGCAGTATTTT. It translates to CASSSTTSSSTDTQYF.

In its sample, this clone was seen a few times. The J gene is TRBJ1-5, the V gene TRBV19; D might be TRBD1 (5 bases). The CDR3 totals 17 residues. Germline values: CDR1 LNHDA, CDR2 SQIVND (reference sequence). Trimming left V 5 bases short and J 4 bases short, with 21 bases between. CDR3 loop: CASSLITGTGKNQPQHF. As DNA, the CDR3 is TGTGCCAGTAGTCTTATAACCGGGACGGGAAAGAATCAGCCCCAGCATTTT.

This chain uses TRBV5-1 with TRBJ2-2; tentative D call: TRBD2 (6 bases). The CDR3 consists of 14 residues. CDR1 SGHRS and CDR2 YFSETQ come from the germline V gene. V was clipped by 2 bases and J by 5 bases, with 10 bases between them. The CDR3 bases are TGCGCCAGCAGCTTTTTAGCGGAGACCGGGGAGCTGTTTTTT. It translates to CASSFLAETGELFF. The full variable domain, with the rest looked up from reference TRBV5-1 and TRBJ2-2, is KAGVTQTPRYLIKTRGQQVTLSCSPISGHRSVSWYQQTPGQGLQFLFEYFSETQRNKGNFPGRFSGRQFSNSRSEMNVSTLELGDSALYLCASSFLAETGELFFGEGSRLTVL.